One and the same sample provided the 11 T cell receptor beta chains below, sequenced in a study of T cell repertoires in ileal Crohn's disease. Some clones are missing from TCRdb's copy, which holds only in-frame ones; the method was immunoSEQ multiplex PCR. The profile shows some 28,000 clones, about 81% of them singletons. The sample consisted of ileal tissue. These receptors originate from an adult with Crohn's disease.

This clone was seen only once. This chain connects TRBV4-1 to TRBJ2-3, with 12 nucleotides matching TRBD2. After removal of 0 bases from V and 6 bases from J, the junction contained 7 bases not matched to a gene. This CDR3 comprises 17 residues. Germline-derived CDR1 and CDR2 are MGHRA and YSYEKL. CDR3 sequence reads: CASSQDGLAGGSDTQYF. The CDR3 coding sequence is TGCGCCAGCAGCCAAGACGGGCTAGCGGGGGGGTCCGATACGCAGTATTTT.

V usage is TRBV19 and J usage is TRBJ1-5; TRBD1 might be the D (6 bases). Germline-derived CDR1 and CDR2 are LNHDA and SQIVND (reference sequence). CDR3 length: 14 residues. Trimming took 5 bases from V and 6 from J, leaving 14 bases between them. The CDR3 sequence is CASSRVGGGQPQHF. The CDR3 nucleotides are TGTGCCAGTAGTCGTGTGGGAGGGGGTCAGCCCCAGCATTTT.

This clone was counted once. The CDR3 coding sequence is TGTGCCAGCACTTCTACTTTCACAGATACGCAGTATTTT. As protein: CASTSTFTDTQYF. This rearrangement joins TRBV27 to TRBJ2-3, with unresolved D. The V gene lost 7 bases and the J gene lost 2 bases, with 10 bases spanning the gap. The CDR3 length is 13 residues. Germline values: CDR1 MNHEY, CDR2 SMNVEV (reference sequence).

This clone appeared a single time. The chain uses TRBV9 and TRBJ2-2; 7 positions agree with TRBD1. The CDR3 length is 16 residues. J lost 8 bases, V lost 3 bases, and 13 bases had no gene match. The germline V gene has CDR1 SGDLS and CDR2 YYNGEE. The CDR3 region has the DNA TGTGCCAGCAGCGCGACCGGGACAGAGTCCCCGGGGGAGCTGTTTTTT. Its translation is CASSATGTESPGELFF.

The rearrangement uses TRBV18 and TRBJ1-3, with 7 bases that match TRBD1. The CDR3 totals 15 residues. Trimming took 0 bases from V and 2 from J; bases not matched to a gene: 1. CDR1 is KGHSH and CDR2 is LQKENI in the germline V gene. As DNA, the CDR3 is TGTGCCAGCTCACCACCGGGGACAGCTGGAAACACCATATATTTT. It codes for CASSPPGTAGNTIYF.

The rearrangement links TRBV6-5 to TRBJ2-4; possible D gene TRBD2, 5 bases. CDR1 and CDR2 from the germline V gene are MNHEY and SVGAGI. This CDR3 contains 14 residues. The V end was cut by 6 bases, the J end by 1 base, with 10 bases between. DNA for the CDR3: TGTGCCAGCAGGAGGGATTTTGCCAAAAACATTCAGTACTTC. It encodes CASRRDFAKNIQYF.

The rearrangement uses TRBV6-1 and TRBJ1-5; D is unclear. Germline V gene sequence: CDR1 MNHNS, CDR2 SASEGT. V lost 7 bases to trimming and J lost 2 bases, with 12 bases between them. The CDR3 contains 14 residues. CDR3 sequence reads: CASTPMVGNQPQHF. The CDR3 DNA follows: TGTGCCAGCACCCCTATGGTGGGCAATCAGCCCCAGCATTTT.

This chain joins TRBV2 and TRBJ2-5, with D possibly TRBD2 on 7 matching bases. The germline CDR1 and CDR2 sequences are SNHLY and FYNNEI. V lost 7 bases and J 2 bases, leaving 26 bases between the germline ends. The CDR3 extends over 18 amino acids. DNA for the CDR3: TGTGCCAGCAATATGCAAACCTTAGGCGGGGGCGCGCAAGAGACCCAGTACTTC. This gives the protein CASNMQTLGGGAQETQYF.

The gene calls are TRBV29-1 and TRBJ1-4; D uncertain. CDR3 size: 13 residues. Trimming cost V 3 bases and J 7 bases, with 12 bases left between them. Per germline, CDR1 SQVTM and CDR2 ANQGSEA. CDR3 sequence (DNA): TGCAGCGTTGAGCAGGCCCCTGGTGAAAAACTGTTTTTT. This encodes CSVEQAPGEKLFF.

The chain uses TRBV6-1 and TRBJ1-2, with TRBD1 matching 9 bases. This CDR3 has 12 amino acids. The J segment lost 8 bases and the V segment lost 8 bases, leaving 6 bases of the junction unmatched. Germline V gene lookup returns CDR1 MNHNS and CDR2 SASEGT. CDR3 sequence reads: CASRTGGGGYTF. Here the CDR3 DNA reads TGTGCCAGCCGTACAGGGGGCGGAGGCTACACCTTC.

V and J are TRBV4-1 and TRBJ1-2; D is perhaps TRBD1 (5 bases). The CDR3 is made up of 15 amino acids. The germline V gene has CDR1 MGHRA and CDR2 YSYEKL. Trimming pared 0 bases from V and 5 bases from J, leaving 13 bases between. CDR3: CASSQDQGRAYGYTF. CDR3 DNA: TGCGCCAGCAGCCAAGATCAAGGCAGGGCATATGGCTACACCTTC.